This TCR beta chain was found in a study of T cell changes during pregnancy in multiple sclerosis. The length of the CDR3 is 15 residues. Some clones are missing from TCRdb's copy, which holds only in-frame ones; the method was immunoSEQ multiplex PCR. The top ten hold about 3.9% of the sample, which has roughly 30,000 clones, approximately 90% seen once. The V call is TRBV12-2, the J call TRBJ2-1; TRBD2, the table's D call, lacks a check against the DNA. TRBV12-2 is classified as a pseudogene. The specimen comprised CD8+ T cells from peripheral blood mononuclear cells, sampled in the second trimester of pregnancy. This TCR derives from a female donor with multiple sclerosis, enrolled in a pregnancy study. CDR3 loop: CASRSDRDSYNEQFF. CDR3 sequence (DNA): TGTGCAAGTCGCTCCGACCGGGACTCTTACAATGAGCAGTTCTTC.